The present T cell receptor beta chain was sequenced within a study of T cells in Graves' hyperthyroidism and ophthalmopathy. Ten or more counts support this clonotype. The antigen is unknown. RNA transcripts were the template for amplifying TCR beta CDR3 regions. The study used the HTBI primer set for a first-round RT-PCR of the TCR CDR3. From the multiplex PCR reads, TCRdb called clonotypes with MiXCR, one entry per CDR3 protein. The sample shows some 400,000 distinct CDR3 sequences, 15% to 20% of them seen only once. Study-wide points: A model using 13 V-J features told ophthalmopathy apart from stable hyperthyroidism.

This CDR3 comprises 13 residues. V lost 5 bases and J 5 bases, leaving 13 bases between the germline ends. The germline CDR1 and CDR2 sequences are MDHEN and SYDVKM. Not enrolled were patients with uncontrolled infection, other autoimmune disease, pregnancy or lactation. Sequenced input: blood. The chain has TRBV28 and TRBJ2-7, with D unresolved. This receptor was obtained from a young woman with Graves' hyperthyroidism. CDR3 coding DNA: TGTGCCAGCAGTCCCAAGGCCATCCACGAGCAGTACTTC. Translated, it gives CASSPKAIHEQYF.